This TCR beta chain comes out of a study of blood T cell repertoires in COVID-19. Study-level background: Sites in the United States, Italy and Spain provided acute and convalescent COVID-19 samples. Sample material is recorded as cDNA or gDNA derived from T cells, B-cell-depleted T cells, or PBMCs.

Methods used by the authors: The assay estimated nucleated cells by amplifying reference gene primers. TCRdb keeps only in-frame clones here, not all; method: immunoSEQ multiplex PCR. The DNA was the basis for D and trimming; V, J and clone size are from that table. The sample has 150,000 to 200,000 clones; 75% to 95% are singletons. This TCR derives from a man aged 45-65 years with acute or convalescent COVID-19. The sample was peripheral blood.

This CDR3 reads CASSLEQGSSPLHF. DNA of the CDR3: TGTGCCAGCAGCTTAGAGCAGGGTAGCTCACCCCTCCACTTT. V usage is TRBV7-8 and J usage is TRBJ1-6; D is perhaps TRBD1 (5 bases). V was trimmed by 1 base and J by 10 bases, leaving 11 bases between them. Germline values: CDR1 SGHVS, CDR2 FQNEAQ. The CDR3 is made up of 14 amino acids.